This T cell receptor beta chain was captured in a study of T cell repertoires in cytomegalovirus infection (dated by TCRdb to between 2018 and 2021). Regarding the research as a whole: The peptide stimulations were aimed at well-studied HLA-B-restricted epitopes as well as recently identified HLA-C-restricted CMV epitopes, whose presentation resists viral immunomodulation. Donor HLA type was relevant to the analysis, as public TCR beta signatures indicated carriage of CMV infection together with the matching HLA type. Findings and caveats that apply to the study as a whole: Cumulative frequency of public TCR beta family members discriminated carriers of CMV infection plus the relevant HLA type in this cohort and an independent 352-donor cohort. The ex vivo response was dominated by HLA-C-restricted CMV-specific TCR beta clonotypes, and the single most frequent clonotype in two of eight donors was supplied by these HLA-C-restricted clonotypes.

Sequencing instrument: Illumina HiSeq 1500. TCRdb reworked the public reads: Q25 trimming with fastp, MiXCR clone assembly, productive beta chains retained. Rows are unified per CDR3 protein, each entry keeping the most common DNA and genes. Counted in this sample were 900,000 to 950,000 distinct CDR3 sequences; around 30% of them appeared once. Over 12% of the sample rests with the top ten. The sample's treatment or condition, from its label and the paper: in vitro stimulation with specific CMV peptide epitopes to enrich CMV-specific T cells. Spanning cysteine to phenylalanine, the CDR3 consists of 13 amino acids. Of all the DNA, just the CDR3 is kept, 39 bases in frame from base 1. CDR1 and CDR2 (SGHKS, YYEKEE) derive from the germline V gene (reference sequence). V was cut back by 1 base and J by 1 base, leaving a gap of 5 bases between them. This clonotype was counted at least ten times. It has no known antigen specificity. The sample holds no much larger clone one base away, and base qualities are not on file.

This specimen consisted of cultured CD8+ T cells from PBMCs, obtained from culture after CMV antigen stimulation. The sequence is built from TRBV5-5 and TRBJ1-1; no D gene call is confident. The clonotype originates from a human donor in good health (CMV status not recorded). Some clones in this sample may be carry-over from other donors' samples. At the DNA level, the sequence is TGTGCCAGCAGCTTGATGCAGAACACTGAAGCTTTCTTT. It codes for CASSLMQNTEAFF.